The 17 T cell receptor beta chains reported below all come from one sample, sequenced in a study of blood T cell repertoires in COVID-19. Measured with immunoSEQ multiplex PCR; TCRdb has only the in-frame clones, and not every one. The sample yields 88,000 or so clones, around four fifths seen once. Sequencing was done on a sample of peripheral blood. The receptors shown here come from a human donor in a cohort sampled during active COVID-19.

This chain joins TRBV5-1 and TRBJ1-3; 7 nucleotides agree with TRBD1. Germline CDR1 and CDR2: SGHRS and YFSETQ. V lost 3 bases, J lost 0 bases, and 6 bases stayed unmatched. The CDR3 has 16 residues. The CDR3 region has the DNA TGCGCCAGCAGCTGGGGGGACAGAACCTCTGGAAACACCATATATTTT. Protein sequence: CASSWGDRTSGNTIYF.

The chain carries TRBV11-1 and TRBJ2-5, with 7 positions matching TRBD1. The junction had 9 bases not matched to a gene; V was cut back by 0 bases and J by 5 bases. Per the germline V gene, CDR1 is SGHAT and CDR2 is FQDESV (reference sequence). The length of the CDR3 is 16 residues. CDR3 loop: CASSLANRQGWETQYF. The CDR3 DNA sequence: TGTGCCAGCAGCTTAGCGAATCGACAGGGTTGGGAGACCCAGTACTTC.

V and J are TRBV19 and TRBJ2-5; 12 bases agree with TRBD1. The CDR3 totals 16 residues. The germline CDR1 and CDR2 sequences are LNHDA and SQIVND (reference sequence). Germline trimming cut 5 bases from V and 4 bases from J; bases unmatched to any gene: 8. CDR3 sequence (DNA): TGTGCCAGTAGTGGGACAGGGGGCGCAGGGTCAGAGACCCAGTACTTC. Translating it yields CASSGTGGAGSETQYF.

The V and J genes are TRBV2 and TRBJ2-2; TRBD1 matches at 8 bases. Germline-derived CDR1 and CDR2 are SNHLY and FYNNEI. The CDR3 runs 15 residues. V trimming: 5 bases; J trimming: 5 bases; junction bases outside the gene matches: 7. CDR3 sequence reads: CASSRDRLTTGELFF. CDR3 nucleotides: TGTGCCAGCAGTCGGGACAGGTTAACGACCGGGGAGCTGTTTTTT.

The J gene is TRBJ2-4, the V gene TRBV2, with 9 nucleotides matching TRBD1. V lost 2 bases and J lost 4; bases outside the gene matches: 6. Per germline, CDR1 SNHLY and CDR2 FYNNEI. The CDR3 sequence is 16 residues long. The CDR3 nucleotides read TGTGCCAGCAGTGAACCGGGACAGGGTCCTAAAAACATTCAGTACTTC. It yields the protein CASSEPGQGPKNIQYF.

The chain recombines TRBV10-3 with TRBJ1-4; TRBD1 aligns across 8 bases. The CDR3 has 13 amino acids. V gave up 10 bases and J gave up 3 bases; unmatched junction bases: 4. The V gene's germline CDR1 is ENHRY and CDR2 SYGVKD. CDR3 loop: CATSQGANEKLFF. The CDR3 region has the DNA TGTGCCACTTCACAGGGGGCTAATGAAAAACTGTTTTTT.

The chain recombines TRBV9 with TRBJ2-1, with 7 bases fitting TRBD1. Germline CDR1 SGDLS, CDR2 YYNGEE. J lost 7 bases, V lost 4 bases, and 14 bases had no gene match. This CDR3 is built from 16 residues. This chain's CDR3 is CASSLRQGRNRNEQFF. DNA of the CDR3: TGTGCCAGCAGCCTAAGACAGGGTCGAAATCGGAATGAGCAGTTCTTC.

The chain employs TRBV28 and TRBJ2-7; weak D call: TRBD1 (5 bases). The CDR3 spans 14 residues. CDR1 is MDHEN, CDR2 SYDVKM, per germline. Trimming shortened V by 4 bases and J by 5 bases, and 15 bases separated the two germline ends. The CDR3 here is CASSSIGENHEQYF. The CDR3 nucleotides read TGTGCCAGCAGTTCGATAGGGGAAAACCACGAGCAGTACTTC.

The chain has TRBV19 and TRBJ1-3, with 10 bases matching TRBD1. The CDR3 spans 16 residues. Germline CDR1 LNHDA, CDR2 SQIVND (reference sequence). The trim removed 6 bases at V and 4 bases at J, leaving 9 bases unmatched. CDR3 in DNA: TGTGCCAGTAGCCCACCCGGACAGGGGGTCGGAAACACCATATATTTT. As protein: CASSPPGQGVGNTIYF.

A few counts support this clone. The CDR3 reads CASSTDRGYQPQHF. CDR3 DNA: TGTGCCAGCAGCACAGACAGGGGGTATCAGCCCCAGCATTTT. The chain has TRBV7-9 and TRBJ1-5, with 9 bases that match TRBD1. The CDR3 runs to 14 residues. Germline V lookup: CDR1 SEHNR, CDR2 FQNEAQ (reference sequence). J lost 5 bases, V lost 5 bases, and 4 bases had no gene match.

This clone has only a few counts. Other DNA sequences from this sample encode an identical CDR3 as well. The CDR3 sequence: CASSYGQGSPLHF. CDR3 sequence (DNA): TGCGCCAGCAGCTATGGACAGGGTTCACCCCTCCACTTT. The J gene is TRBJ1-6, the V gene TRBV5-1; 8 bases line up with TRBD1. The V and J ends lost 3 bases and 9 bases, in that order; junction bases with no gene match: 2. CDR1 and CDR2 (germline): SGHRS, YFSETQ. The CDR3 loop spans 13 amino acids.

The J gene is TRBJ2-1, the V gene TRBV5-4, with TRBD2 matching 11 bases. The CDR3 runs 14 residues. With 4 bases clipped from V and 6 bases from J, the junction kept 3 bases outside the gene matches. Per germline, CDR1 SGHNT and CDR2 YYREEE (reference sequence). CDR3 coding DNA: TGTGCCAGCAGCCAAGGGACTAGCGGCAATGAGCAGTTCTTC. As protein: CASSQGTSGNEQFF.

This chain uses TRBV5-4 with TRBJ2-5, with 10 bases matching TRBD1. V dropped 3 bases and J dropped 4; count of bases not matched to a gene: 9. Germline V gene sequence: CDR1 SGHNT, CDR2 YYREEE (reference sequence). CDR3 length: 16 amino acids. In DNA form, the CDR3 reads TGTGCCAGCAGCTCAGGCCCTGACAGGGGGCGAGAGACCCAGTACTTC. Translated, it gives CASSSGPDRGRETQYF.

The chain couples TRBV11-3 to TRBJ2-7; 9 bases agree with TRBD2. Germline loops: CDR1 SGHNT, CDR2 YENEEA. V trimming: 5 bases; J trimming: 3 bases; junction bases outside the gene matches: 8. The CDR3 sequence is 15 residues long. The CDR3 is CASSPSRREGYEQYF. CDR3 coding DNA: TGTGCCAGCAGCCCCTCAAGGCGGGAGGGCTACGAGCAGTACTTC.

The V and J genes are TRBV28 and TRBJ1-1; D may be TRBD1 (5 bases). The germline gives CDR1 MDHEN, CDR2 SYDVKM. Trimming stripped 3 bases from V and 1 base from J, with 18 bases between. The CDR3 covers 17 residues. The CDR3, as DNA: TGTGCCAGCAGTTTTGGAGGGGCCCCCGGATGGAACACTGAAGCTTTCTTT. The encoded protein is CASSFGGAPGWNTEAFF.

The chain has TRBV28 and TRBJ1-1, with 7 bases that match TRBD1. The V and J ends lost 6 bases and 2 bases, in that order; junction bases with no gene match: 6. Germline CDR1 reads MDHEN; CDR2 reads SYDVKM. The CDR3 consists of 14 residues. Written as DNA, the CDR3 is TGTGCCAGCAGCACCGGGACAGAAAACACTGAAGCTTTCTTT. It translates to CASSTGTENTEAFF.

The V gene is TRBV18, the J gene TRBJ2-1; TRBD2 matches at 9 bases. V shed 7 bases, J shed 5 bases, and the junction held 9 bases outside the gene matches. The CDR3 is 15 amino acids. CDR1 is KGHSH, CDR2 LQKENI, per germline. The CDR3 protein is CASYAAGGNNNEQFF. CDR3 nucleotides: TGTGCCAGCTACGCAGCGGGGGGAAATAACAATGAGCAGTTCTTC.